This T cell receptor (beta chain) came from a study of breast tumors, draining lymph nodes, adjacent tissues. TCRdb re-analysed the multiplex PCR reads in MiXCR, keeping a single row per CDR3 protein. The top ten clones hold over 0.95% of a sample with 270,000 or so distinct CDR3 sequences, around 30% of them seen once. Breast cancer patients provided tissue from their axillary draining lymph nodes. Whole-study findings and limits: Tumor and nontumor repertoires were significantly more similar in luminal-like than in basal-like breast cancer. Tumor TCR diversity was below lymph nodes but above nontumor tissue. The data were judged consistent with most tumor T cells coming from lymph node and expanding in tumor. Tumor T cell lymph node origin was a supported hypothesis, not proven.

For this clonotype: Its antigen is still unknown. At one end, the junction sequence differs from germline, possibly due to a read error.

Per the germline V gene, CDR1 is SGHTA and CDR2 is FQGTGA. This CDR3 is 17 amino acids long. The receptor's source is a female donor with breast cancer. Some clones in this sample may be carry-over from other donors' samples. Specimen: axillary lymph node tissue. This chain uses TRBV7-3 with TRBJ2-3; 8 bases are a match to TRBD2. CDR3 protein: CASSLYGASGRTDPQYF. In DNA, the CDR3 is TGTGCCAGCAGCTTATATGGGGCTAGCGGGCGCACAGATCCGCAGTATTTT. Supplemented by reference TRBV7-3 and TRBJ2-3, the full variable domain reads GAGVSQTPSNKVTEKGKYVELRCDPISGHTALYWYRQSLGQGPEFLIYFQGTGAADDSGLPNDRFFAVRPEGSVSTLKIQRTERGDSAVYLCASSLYGASGRTDPQYFGPGTRLTVL.